This T cell receptor (beta chain) emerged from a study of regulatory T cells in long-lasting Graves disease. Study details: Positivity for TSH receptor antibodies plus over 5 years of antithyroid drugs meant persistent Graves' disease.

Broader study findings: Persistent Graves' patients showed less TCR diversity than newly diagnosed ones. Peripheral blood, not thyroid tissue, was the sole material studied.

As to this clonotype: Its target is unknown.

Documented time point: persistent/refractory GD, antithyroid drugs over 5 years with positive TRAb. The TCR library was made from RNA that had been extracted from PBMCs in TRIzol. EDTA tubes held approximately 8.8 milliliters of peripheral blood from each patient. This CDR3 contains 15 residues. V lost 1 base, J lost 2 bases, and 6 bases stayed unmatched. Germline loops: CDR1 DFQATT, CDR2 SNEGSKA (reference sequence). Arm-PCR of CDR3 regions and iRepertoire HTBI primers were the basis on which TCR beta libraries were built. Via MiXCR, TCRdb re-called the multiplex PCR reads, giving one row per CDR3 protein. The repertoire has around 460,000 distinct CDR3 sequences, about 22% of them found once; the top ten carry 6.5% to 9%.

The source is a female donor with Graves disease. Sequencing used peripheral blood mononuclear cells (PBMCs), obtained when the disease was refractory, from a patient treated with antithyroid drugs. The chain recombines TRBV20-1 with TRBJ1-2; TRBD1 matches at 8 bases. This chain's CDR3 is CSARVEDRANYGYTF. The CDR3, as DNA: TGCAGTGCTAGAGTCGAGGACAGGGCAAACTATGGCTACACCTTC.